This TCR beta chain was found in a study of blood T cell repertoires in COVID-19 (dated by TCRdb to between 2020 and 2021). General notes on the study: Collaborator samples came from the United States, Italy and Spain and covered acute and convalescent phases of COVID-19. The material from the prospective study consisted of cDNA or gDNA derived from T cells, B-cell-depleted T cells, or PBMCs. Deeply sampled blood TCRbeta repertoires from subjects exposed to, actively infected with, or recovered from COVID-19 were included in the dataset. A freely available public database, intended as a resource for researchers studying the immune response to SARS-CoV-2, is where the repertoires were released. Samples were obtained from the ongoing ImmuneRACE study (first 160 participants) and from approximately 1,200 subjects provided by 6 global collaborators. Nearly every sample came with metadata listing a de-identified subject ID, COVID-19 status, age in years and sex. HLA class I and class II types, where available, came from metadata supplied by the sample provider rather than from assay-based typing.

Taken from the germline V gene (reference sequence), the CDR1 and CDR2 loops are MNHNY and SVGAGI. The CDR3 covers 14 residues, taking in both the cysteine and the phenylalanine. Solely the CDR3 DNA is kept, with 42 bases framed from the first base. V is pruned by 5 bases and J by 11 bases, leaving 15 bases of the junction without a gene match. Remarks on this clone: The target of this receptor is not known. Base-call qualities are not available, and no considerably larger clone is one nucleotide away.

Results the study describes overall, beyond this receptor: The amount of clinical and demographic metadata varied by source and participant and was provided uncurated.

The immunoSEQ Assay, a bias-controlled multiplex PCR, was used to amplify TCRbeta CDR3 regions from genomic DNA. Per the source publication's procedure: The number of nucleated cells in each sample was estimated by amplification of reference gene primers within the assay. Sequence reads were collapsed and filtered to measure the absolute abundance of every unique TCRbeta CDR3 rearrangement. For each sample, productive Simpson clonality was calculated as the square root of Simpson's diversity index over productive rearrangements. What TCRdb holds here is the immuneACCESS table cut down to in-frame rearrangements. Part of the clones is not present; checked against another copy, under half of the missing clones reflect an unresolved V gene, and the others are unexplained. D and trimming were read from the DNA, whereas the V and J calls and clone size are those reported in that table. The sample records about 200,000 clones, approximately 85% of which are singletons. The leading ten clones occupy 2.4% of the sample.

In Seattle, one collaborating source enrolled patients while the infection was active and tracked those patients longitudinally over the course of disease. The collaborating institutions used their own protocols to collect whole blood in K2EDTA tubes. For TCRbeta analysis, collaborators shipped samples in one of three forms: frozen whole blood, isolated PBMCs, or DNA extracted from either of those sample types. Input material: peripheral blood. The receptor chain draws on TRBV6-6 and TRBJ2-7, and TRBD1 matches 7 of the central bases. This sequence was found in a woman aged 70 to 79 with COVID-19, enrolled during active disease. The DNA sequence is TGTGCCAGCAGTCGATCCGGGACAGACGTCAAGGAGTACTTC. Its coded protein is CASSRSGTDVKEYF.